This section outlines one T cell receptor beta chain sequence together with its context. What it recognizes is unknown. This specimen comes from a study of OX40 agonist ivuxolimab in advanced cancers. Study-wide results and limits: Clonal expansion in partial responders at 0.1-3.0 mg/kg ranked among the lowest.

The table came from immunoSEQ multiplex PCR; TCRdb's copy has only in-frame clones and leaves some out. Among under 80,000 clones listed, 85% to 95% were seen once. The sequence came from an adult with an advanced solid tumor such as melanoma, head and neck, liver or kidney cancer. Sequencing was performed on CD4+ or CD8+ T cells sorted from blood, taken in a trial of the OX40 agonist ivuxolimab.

The CDR3 is CASSPNSYEQYF. CDR3 coding DNA: TGTGCCAGCAGCCCAAATAGCTACGAGCAGTACTTC. V and J are TRBV4-2 and TRBJ2-7; D is undetermined. Trimming stripped 4 bases from V and 3 bases from J, with 7 bases between. The CDR3 is 12 residues long. Germline CDR1 reads LGHNA; CDR2 reads YNFKEQ.